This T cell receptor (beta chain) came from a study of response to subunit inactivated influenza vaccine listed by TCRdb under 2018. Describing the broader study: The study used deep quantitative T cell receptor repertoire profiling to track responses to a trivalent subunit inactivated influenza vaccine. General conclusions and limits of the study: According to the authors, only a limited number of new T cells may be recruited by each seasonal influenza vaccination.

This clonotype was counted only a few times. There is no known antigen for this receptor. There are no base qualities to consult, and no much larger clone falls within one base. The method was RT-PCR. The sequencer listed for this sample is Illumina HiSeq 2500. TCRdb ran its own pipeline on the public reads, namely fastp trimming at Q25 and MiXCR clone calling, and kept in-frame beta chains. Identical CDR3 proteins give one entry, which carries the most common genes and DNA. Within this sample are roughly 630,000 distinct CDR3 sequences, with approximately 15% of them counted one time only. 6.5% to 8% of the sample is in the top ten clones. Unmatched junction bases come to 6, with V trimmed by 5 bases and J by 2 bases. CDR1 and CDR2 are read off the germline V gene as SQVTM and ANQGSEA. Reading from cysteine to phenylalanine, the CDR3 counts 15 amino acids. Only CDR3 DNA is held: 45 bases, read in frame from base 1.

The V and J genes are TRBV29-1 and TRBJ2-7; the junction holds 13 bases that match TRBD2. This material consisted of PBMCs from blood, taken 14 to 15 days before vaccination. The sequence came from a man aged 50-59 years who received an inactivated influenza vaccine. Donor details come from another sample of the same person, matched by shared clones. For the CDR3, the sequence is CSVTTSGRPAYEQYF. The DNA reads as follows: TGCAGCGTTACGACTAGCGGGAGGCCCGCCTACGAGCAGTACTTC.